A selection of T cell receptor beta chains follows, all from one sample in a study of blood T cells in healthy people across ages. MiXCR was run by TCRdb on the 5' RACE reads, yielding one entry per CDR3 protein. The data show over a million distinct CDR3 sequences, 59% seen once. Sequencing was done on a sample of blood. The receptor source for this set is a man aged 18 to 30 in good health. Each CDR3 is given with its conserved first and last residue. A D gene is named only where the DNA matches it firmly. The size entry is marked missing in some rows and otherwise reads once, few, many or a size class.

abundance	d_gene	v_gene	j_gene	CDR3aa	CDR3nt
-	-	TRBV7-2	TRBJ2-7	CASSLAQGQPYEQYF	TGTGCCAGCAGCTTAGCTCAGGGGCAACCCTACGAGCAGTACTTC
few	-	TRBV2	TRBJ2-4	CASSGPPGNLAKNIQYF	TGTGCCAGCAGTGGACCGCCGGGCAACCTAGCCAAAAACATTCAGTACTTC
few	-	TRBV11-2	TRBJ2-3	CASSLFPGGADTQYF	TGTGCCAGCAGCTTATTTCCCGGGGGAGCAGATACGCAGTATTTT
-	-	TRBV4-1	TRBJ2-2	CASSQILFAGELFF	TGCGCCAGCAGCCAAATCTTGTTCGCCGGGGAGCTGTTTTTT
few	TRBD1	TRBV7-9	TRBJ2-4	CASSLAYRGQIKNIQYF	TGTGCCAGCAGCTTAGCGTACAGGGGGCAGATCAAAAACATTCAGTACTTC
-	-	TRBV29-1	TRBJ2-1	CSVESPTRRDLYNEQFF	TGCAGCGTTGAAAGCCCGACTAGGCGGGACCTATACAATGAGCAGTTCTTC
-	TRBD2	TRBV29-1	TRBJ2-7	CSVGRSGGSYEQYF	TGCAGCGTTGGACGGAGCGGGGGGTCCTACGAGCAGTACTTC
few	-	TRBV20-1	TRBJ1-5	CSASTGENSNQPQHF	TGCAGTGCTAGTACCGGGGAAAATAGCAATCAGCCCCAGCATTTT
-	-	TRBV7-6	TRBJ2-2	CASSLARRGLGELFF	TGTGCCAGCAGCTTAGCGCGGAGGGGTCTGGGGGAGCTGTTTTTT
-	TRBD1	TRBV4-2	TRBJ2-7	CASSQATGNHEQYF	TGTGCCAGCAGCCAAGCGACAGGGAACCACGAGCAGTACTTC
-	TRBD2	TRBV20-1	TRBJ2-1	CSWTSGGDNEQFF	TGCAGTTGGACTAGCGGGGGGGACAATGAGCAGTTCTTC
-	-	TRBV6-5	TRBJ2-6	CASSTRGHSSGANVLTF	TGTGCCAGCAGTACCCGAGGGCACAGCTCTGGGGCCAACGTCCTGACTTTC
few	-	TRBV11-1	TRBJ1-3	CASSTSGVASGNTIYF	TGTGCCAGCAGCACCTCTGGGGTCGCCTCTGGAAACACCATATATTTT
-	-	TRBV5-1	TRBJ2-3	CASSFGYRDTDTQYF	TGCGCCAGCAGCTTTGGCTACAGGGATACAGATACGCAGTATTTT
-	-	TRBV10-2	TRBJ1-6	CASTRRDNSPLHF	TGCGCCAGCACCCGGAGGGATAACTCACCCCTCCACTTT
-	-	TRBV6-5	TRBJ2-7	CASRGGLTSYEQYF	TGTGCCAGCAGAGGGGGACTTACCTCCTACGAGCAGTACTTC
-	TRBD1	TRBV4-2	TRBJ2-3	CASSQVGQGGRNTQYF	TGTGCCAGCAGCCAAGTGGGACAGGGAGGTCGAAATACGCAGTATTTT
-	-	TRBV7-2	TRBJ2-1	CASSLGSFSRSSYNEQFF	TGTGCCAGCAGCTTAGGATCCTTCTCGCGGAGCTCCTACAATGAGCAGTTCTTC
once	-	TRBV20-1	TRBJ2-1	CSAPLKTYDKLVFF	TGCAGTGCTCCACTAAAAACATATGACAAGTTGGTGTTCTTC
-	TRBD1	TRBV7-2	TRBJ1-1	CASSSFPGQGGAFF	TGTGCCAGCAGCTCTTTCCCCGGACAGGGAGGGGCTTTCTTT
many	-	TRBV7-9	TRBJ2-5	CASSLGAGQETQYF	TGTGCCAGCAGCTTAGGGGCAGGGCAAGAGACCCAGTACTTC
-	TRBD2	TRBV27	TRBJ2-3	CASSTATSGGLGTDTQYF	TGTGCCAGCAGTACAGCGACTAGCGGGGGGCTTGGCACAGATACGCAGTATTTT
-	-	TRBV4-1	TRBJ1-2	CASSQDKSVGAYNYGYTF	TGCGCCAGCAGCCAAGATAAGTCGGTTGGGGCCTATAACTATGGCTACACCTTC
-	-	TRBV29-1	TRBJ2-4	CSVFGANIQYF	TGCAGCGTTTTTGGGGCGAACATTCAGTACTTC
-	-	TRBV6-4	TRBJ2-3	CASSPDTAQRYF	TGTGCCAGCAGTCCAGACACAGCCCAGAGGTATTTT
-	-	TRBV6-1	TRBJ2-7	CASSGTKIGEQYF	TGTGCCAGCTCCGGGACGAAGATCGGCGAGCAGTACTTC
-	TRBD1	TRBV5-1	TRBJ2-7	CASSEIQGNYEQYF	TGCGCCAGCAGCGAGATACAGGGGAACTACGAGCAGTACTTC
-	-	TRBV15	TRBJ1-2	CATSSTGTRSSYTF	TGTGCCACCAGCAGTACCGGGACAAGAAGCTCCTACACCTTC
once	-	TRBV6-4	TRBJ1-6	CAPLWGVNSPLHF	TGTGCCCCCTTATGGGGTGTCAATTCACCCCTCCACTTT
few	-	TRBV9	TRBJ2-5	CASSAGRSGETQYF	TGTGCCAGCAGCGCGGGTCGGTCGGGGGAGACCCAGTACTTC
-	TRBD1	TRBV6-6	TRBJ1-5	CASSSEQGGGQPQHF	TGTGCCAGCAGTTCCGAACAGGGGGGTGGGCAGCCCCAGCATTTT
-	-	TRBV4-2	TRBJ1-2	CASSRAWVLPEVLYGYTF	TGTGCCAGCAGCCGGGCTTGGGTTTTGCCCGAGGTCCTCTATGGCTACACCTTC
once	TRBD1	TRBV5-1	TRBJ1-6	CASRLGQVRNNSPLHF	TGCGCCAGCAGACTAGGACAGGTGCGGAATAATTCACCCCTCCACTTT
-	-	TRBV20-1	TRBJ1-2	CSAWDIYGYTF	TGCAGTGCTTGGGACATCTATGGCTACACCTTC
-	-	TRBV20-1	TRBJ1-5	CSASGGLSQPQHF	TGCAGTGCTAGTGGGGGGTTAAGTCAGCCCCAGCATTTT
once	-	TRBV2	TRBJ2-3	CASSVQRSSTDTQYF	TGTGCCAGCAGTGTACAGCGCTCAAGCACAGATACGCAGTATTTT
-	-	TRBV20-1	TRBJ1-5	CSARESAGQPQHF	TGCAGTGCTAGAGAGTCGGCGGGTCAGCCCCAGCATTTT
-	TRBD2	TRBV4-2	TRBJ2-1	CASSRVLEGSGGPNEQFF	TGTGCCAGCAGCCGAGTTTTGGAGGGTAGCGGGGGCCCCAATGAGCAGTTCTTC
once	TRBD1	TRBV27	TRBJ1-5	CASGQGPYSNQPQHF	TGTGCCAGCGGACAGGGCCCATATAGCAATCAGCCCCAGCATTTT
-	TRBD1	TRBV6-5	TRBJ2-5	CASSPGQGLVKEQYF	TGTGCCAGCAGCCCGGGACAGGGGCTCGTGAAAGAGCAGTACTTC
-	-	TRBV6-1	TRBJ1-4	CASSAPGEGEKLFF	TGTGCCAGCAGTGCCCCCGGGGAGGGGGAAAAACTGTTTTTT
-	TRBD1	TRBV20-1	TRBJ1-1	CSASDRQGANTEAFF	TGCAGTGCCAGTGATCGGCAGGGGGCAAACACTGAAGCTTTCTTT
-	-	TRBV20-1	TRBJ1-5	CSARVLGQLTNQPQHF	TGCAGTGCTAGAGTTCTAGGACAGCTCACAAATCAGCCCCAGCATTTT
-	TRBD1	TRBV5-1	TRBJ2-7	CASSIAGGMNEQYF	TGCGCCAGCAGCATCGCAGGGGGCATGAACGAGCAGTACTTC
few	-	TRBV4-3	TRBJ2-7	CASSRTQGAEQYF	TGTGCCAGCAGCCGTACGCAGGGAGCCGAGCAGTACTTC